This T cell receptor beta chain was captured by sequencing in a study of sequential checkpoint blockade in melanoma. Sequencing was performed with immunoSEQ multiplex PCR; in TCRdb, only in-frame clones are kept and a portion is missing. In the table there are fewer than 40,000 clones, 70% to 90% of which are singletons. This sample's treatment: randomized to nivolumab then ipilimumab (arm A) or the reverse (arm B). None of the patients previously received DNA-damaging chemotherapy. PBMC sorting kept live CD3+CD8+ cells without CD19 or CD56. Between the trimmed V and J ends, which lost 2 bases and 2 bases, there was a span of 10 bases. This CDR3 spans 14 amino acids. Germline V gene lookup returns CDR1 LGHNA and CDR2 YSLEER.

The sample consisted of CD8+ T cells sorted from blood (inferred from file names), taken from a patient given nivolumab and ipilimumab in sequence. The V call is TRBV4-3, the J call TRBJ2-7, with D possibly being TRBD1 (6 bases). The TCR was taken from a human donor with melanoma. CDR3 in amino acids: CASSQTGSAYEQYF. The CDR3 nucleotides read TGCGCCAGCAGCCAAACAGGGTCCGCCTACGAGCAGTACTTC.